The source of this T cell receptor beta chain is a study of neurological immune-mediated disorders (dated by TCRdb to between 2017 and 2020). Broadly, across the study: Among the approximately 35 multiple sclerosis patients, some 31 had relapsing-remitting MS and 3 had secondary progressive MS. The roughly 100 TCR-beta libraries included longitudinal samples, technical triplicates and paired sorted CD4+ and CD8+ T-cell subsets alongside PBMC samples. The cohort included around 70 subjects: 14 with HAM/TSP, about 35 with multiple sclerosis, and around 20 healthy controls. Peripheral blood TCR-beta repertoires from patients with HTLV-I-associated myelopathy (HAM/TSP), patients with multiple sclerosis, and healthy controls were compared in the study using UMI-based sequencing.

Unsorted PBMC libraries were generated from 2 million PBMCs stored in RNAlater at -80 °C until RNA extraction. Multiple sclerosis patients were enrolled in a US clinical protocol evaluating disease progression by magnetic resonance imaging. Peripheral blood was subjected to Ficoll-Hypaque density gradient centrifugation to isolate PBMCs, which were then cryopreserved in liquid nitrogen. This clonotype was observed many times. This clone's antigen is unknown. The input lacks base qualities; no much larger clone sits a single base away. V is shortened by 0 bases, J by 2 bases, and the region joining them spans 5 bases. Sequences MNHEY (CDR1) and SVGAGI (CDR2) are obtained from the germline V gene. Including the terminal cysteine and phenylalanine, the CDR3 comprises 13 residues. The sequence is cut down to CDR3 DNA, 39 bases in frame from base 1. cDNA was synthesized by template-switch 5'RACE using a primer with a 10-nucleotide random unique molecular identifier that tagged each TCR transcript. Every sequencing run yielded over 160 million TCR-beta sequences covering 15-18 subjects. The RNeasy kit was used to extract total RNA. Using the KAPA Real-time Library Amplification kit, TCR-beta VDJ regions were amplified with primers for the TCR constant region and the 5'RACE anchor. A first PCR added sample indexes and Illumina adaptors, after which a second PCR increased the library yield. After Ampure bead purification, the roughly 650 bp TCR product was size-selected on a 2% E-gel SizeSelection system. Before pooling, library quality was checked on a Bioanalyzer, concentration was measured with Qubit, and libraries were quantified with the Kapa Library Quantification kit. Libraries were sequenced paired-end 2 x 150 bp on an Illumina HiSeq 2500. To increase sequence diversity, about 25-31% phiX was spiked into each library pool. In the paper's pipeline: Quality-filtered reads were processed with the UMI-based MiGEC pipeline, and over 85% of raw TCR sequences were removed by the MiGEC pipeline during error correction. VDJ genes were aligned to IMGT germline references, and clonotypes were defined by unique CDR3 amino acid sequence plus V-J genes. Clonal expansion, Shannon diversity and CDR3 relatedness (CalcPairwiseDistances, ClusterSamples) were evaluated with VDJtools, and phylogenetic trees were built with CLCbio workbench. Clones with at least 8 unique UMIs were defined as expanded, with this threshold being based on coefficient-of-variation modelling across technical triplicates. TCRdb took the public reads, trimmed them with fastp at Q25, ran MiXCR for clone calling and kept in-frame beta chains. Rows are unified per CDR3 protein, each entry keeping the most common DNA and genes. The V and J calls were not made by the authors but by TCRdb's processing. This sample holds under 70,000 distinct CDR3 sequences; roughly 3.3% were observed only once. The top ten hold more than 2.5% of the sample.

The paper's findings and limits, for the study overall: Across subjects, expanded clones never shared an identical CDR3 amino acid sequence, which suggests that the TCR-beta repertoires in every group were private. In a phylogenetic analysis, the repertoires of 18 out of 34 MS patients fell into a single cluster of related CDR3 sequences, pointing to a possible signature at the repertoire level. TCR clonal expansion was greatest in HAM/TSP patients and smallest in MS patients, who ranked below even healthy controls. The MS cluster showed no association with clinical or MRI features, and the authors stated that larger cohorts are needed.

The TCR originated in a woman aged 25 to 39 with multiple sclerosis. The sequencing input was PBMCs. The chain was built from TRBV6-5 and TRBJ2-7, with the D gene call left open. CDR3 reads: CASSYSTAYEQYF. The nucleotides read TGTGCCAGCAGTTACTCGACTGCCTACGAGCAGTACTTC.